This T cell receptor (beta chain) was documented in a study of OX40 agonist ivuxolimab in advanced cancers. Note on this clone: Its antigen is undetermined.

Produced via immunoSEQ multiplex PCR; TCRdb's table is partial and in-frame only. The sample comprises approximately 67,000 clones, approximately 80% of which are singletons, and around 8% rests with the top ten. Study results and caveats: Patients with a partial response at 0.1-3.0 mg/kg had among the lowest clonal expansion. Some patients without response likewise showed low normalized clonal expansion.

Trimming removed 3 bases from V and 3 bases from J; junction bases left unmatched: 7. Per germline, CDR1 MDHEN and CDR2 SYDVKM. CDR3 length: 16 residues. Specimen: CD4+ or CD8+ T cells sorted from blood, collected in a trial of the OX40 agonist ivuxolimab. The chain links TRBV28 to TRBJ1-4; the match to TRBD1 covers 7 bases. The sequence derives from an adult with an advanced solid tumor such as melanoma, head and neck, liver or kidney cancer. The CDR3 DNA follows: TGTGCCAGCAGTTTGGTCCAGGGGGGGGCTAATGAAAAACTGTTTTTT. It specifies CASSLVQGGANEKLFF.